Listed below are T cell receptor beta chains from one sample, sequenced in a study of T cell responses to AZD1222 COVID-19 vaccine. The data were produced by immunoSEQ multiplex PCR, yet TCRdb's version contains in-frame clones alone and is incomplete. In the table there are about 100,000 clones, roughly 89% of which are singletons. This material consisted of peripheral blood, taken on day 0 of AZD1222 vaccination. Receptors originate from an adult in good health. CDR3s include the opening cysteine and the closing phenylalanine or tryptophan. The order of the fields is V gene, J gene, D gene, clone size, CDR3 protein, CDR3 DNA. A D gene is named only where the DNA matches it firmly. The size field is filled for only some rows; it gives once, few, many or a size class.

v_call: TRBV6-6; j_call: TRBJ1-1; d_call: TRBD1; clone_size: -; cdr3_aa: CASSWVRDSQEAFF; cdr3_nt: TGTGCCAGCAGTTGGGTTAGGGACAGCCAGGAAGCTTTCTTT
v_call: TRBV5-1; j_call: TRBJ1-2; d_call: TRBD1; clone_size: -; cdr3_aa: CASSSVLSGTGGGYTF; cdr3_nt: TGCGCCAGCAGCTCGGTTCTTTCCGGGACAGGGGGCGGCTACACCTTC
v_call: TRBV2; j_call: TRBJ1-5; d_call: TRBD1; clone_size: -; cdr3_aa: CASSLGQLHQPQHF; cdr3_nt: TGTGCCAGCAGTTTGGGACAGTTACATCAGCCCCAGCATTTT
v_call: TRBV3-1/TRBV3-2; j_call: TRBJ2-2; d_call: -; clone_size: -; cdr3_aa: CASSQNVGVAGELFF; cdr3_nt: TGTGCCAGCAGCCAAAATGTCGGGGTGGCCGGGGAGCTGTTTTTT
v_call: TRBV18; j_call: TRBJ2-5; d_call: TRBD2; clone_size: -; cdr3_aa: CASSFTSGDQETQYF; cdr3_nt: TGTGCCAGCTCGTTCACTAGCGGGGACCAAGAGACCCAGTACTTC
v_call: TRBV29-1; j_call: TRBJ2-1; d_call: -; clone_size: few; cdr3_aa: CSVGTSTHEQFF; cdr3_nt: TGCAGCGTGGGTACTAGCACCCATGAGCAGTTCTTC
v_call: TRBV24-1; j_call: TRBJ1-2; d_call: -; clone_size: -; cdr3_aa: CATSGVGVGYGYTF; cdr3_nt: TGTGCCACCAGTGGCGTAGGGGTGGGCTATGGCTACACCTTC
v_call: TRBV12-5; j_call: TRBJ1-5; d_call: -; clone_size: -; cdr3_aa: CASGLPLGKAQHF; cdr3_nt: TGTGCTAGTGGTTTGCCCCTCGGGAAGGCCCAGCATTTT
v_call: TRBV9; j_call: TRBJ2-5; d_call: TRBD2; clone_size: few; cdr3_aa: CASSVTGTSGQETQYF; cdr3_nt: TGTGCCAGCAGCGTAACCGGGACTAGCGGACAAGAGACCCAGTACTTC
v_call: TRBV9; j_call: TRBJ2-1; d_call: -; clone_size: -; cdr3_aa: CASSVEGGQGGPYNEQFF; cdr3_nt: TGTGCCAGCAGCGTAGAGGGAGGCCAGGGGGGCCCCTACAATGAGCAGTTCTTC
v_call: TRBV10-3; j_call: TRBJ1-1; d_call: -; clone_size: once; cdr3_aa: CAISETGVEAFF; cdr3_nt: TGTGCCATCAGTGAGACAGGTGTTGAAGCTTTCTTT
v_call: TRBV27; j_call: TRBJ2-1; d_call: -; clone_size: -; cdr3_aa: CASSFPLAREQFF; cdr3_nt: TGTGCCAGCAGTTTTCCCTTAGCGAGGGAGCAGTTCTTC
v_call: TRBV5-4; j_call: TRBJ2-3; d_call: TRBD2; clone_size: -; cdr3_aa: CASSLNSGGLGTDTQYF; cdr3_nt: TGTGCCAGCAGCTTGAATAGCGGGGGGCTTGGCACAGATACGCAGTATTTT
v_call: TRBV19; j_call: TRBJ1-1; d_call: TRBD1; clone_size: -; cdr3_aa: CASYDRGGMNTEAFF; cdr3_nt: TGTGCCAGTTATGACAGGGGAGGCATGAACACTGAAGCTTTCTTT
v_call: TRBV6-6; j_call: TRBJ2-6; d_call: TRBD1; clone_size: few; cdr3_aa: CASSLEGQGSWLGANVLTF; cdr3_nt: TGTGCCAGCAGTCTCGAAGGACAGGGAAGTTGGTTAGGGGCCAACGTCCTGACTTTC
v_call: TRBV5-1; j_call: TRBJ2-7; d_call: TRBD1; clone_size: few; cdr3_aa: CASSLAPGTVVF; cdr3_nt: TGCGCCAGCAGCTTGGCTCCTGGGACAGTCGTCTTC
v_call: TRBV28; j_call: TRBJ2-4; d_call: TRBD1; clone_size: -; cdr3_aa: CASSLPGQGGKNVIQYF; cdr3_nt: TGTGCCAGCAGTTTACCCGGACAGGGGGGGAAAAACGTCATTCAGTACTTC
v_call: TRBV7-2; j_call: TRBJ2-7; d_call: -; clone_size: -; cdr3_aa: CASSLPQRSYEQYF; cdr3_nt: TGTGCCAGCAGCTTACCCCAACGATCCTACGAGCAGTACTTC
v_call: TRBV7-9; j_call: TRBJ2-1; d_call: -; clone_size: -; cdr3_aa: CAILNGVTSNEQFF; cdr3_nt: TGTGCCATCCTAAATGGGGTTACAAGCAATGAGCAGTTCTTC
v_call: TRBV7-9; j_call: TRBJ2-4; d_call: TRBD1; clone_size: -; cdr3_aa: CASSYSDRGPSRAKNIQYF; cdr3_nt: TGTGCCAGCAGCTATTCCGACAGGGGACCTAGCCGAGCCAAAAACATTCAGTACTTC
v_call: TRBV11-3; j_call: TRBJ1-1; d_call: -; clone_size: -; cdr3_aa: CASKVGPPGNTEAFF; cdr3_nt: TGTGCCAGCAAGGTGGGCCCACCGGGGAACACTGAAGCTTTCTTT
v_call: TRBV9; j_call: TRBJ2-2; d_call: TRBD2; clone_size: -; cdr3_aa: CASSVGSGLSNTGELFF; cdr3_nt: TGTGCCAGCAGCGTTGGTAGCGGGCTCAGTAACACCGGGGAGCTGTTTTTT
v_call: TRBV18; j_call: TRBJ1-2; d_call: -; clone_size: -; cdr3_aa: CASSHREIVQVYGYTF; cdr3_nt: TGTGCCAGCTCCCACCGGGAGATAGTACAGGTCTATGGCTACACCTTC
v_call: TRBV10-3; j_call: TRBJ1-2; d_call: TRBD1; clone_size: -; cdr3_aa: CAISESGTGLGYTF; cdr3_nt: TGTGCCATCAGTGAGTCAGGGACAGGGCTTGGCTACACCTTC
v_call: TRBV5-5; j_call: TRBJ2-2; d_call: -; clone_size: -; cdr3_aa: CASNSPPGHTLGTGELFF; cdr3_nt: TGTGCCAGCAACTCTCCCCCCGGGCACACCTTGGGCACCGGGGAGCTGTTTTTT
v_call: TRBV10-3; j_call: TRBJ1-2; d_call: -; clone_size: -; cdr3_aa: CAISESQVGYTF; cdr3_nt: TGTGCCATCAGTGAGTCACAGGTTGGCTACACCTTC
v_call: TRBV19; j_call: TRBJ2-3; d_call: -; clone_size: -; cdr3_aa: CAKLSPADTQYF; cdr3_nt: TGTGCCAAATTATCACCGGCAGATACGCAGTATTTT
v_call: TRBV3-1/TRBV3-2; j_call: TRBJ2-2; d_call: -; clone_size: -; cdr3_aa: CASSPDQGFTGELFF; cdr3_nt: TGTGCCAGCAGCCCAGACCAGGGTTTCACCGGGGAGCTGTTTTTT
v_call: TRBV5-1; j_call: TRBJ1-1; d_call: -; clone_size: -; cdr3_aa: CASSLPLEGTEAFF; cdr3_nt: TGCGCCAGCAGCTTACCCCTCGAGGGCACTGAAGCTTTCTTT